This T cell receptor (beta chain) was observed in a study of blood T cells in healthy people across ages (dated by TCRdb to the mid-2010s). In terms of the full investigation: In model experiments, roughly one uniquely barcoded TCR beta cDNA molecule per two T cells was captured by template switching. To avoid experimental bias, donors of different ages were spread randomly across the sequencing lanes. The study analyzed two additional independent replicas of 1 million unique cDNA reads from the same blood draw for two donors, one aged 18 to 30 and one aged 80 or older. Using deep sequencing normalized with unique cDNA molecular identifiers, the study measured how TCR beta repertoire diversity changes with age. The donors were split into four age groups: young (average around 15 years), middle-aged (39), aged (roughly 65) and long-lived (approximately 80). What the research found in general, with its limitations: Observed TCR beta diversity correlated strongly with the percentage of naive T cells measured by flow cytometry. As age increased, observed TCR beta diversity per million T cells dropped in a roughly linear way, and a significant reduction was already evident by age 40. Compared with the aged group, the long-lived group had more naive CD4+ T cells, fewer expanded clones and increased TCR diversity, suggesting age selection. Conclusive comparison of naive and antigen-experienced compartments was prevented by the profiling of bulk unsorted PBMCs. Estimates of total diversity from one million sequenced T cells were regarded as lower bounds and underestimates. Because donor CMV infection status was unknown, age-related changes in expanded clonotypes were potentially confounded.

Turning to this clonotype: No cognate antigen has been identified for it. This may be a read error: a much more frequent sequence differs by one nucleotide.

The library was built by means of 5' RACE. Sequenced using an Illumina HiSeq 2500. A second PCR of about 7 to 12 cycles was performed with a sample-barcoded 5' primer and a J-beta primer mix. A template-switch 5' adaptor carrying 12 random nucleotides introduced a unique molecular identifier onto each TCR beta cDNA molecule. Each sample yielded at least 3 million CDR3-containing paired-end reads. First-strand cDNA synthesis was performed from all RNA using the Mint cDNA synthesis kit, with priming by a TRBC-specific oligonucleotide. All cDNA was treated with uracil-DNA glycosylase and then went through a first 18-cycle PCR with the universal primers M1SS and BC2_uni_R. The paper's data handling went like this. Each sample was normalized by randomly selecting 1 million high-quality reads, each carrying a distinct molecular identifier. Instead of being binned into consensus sequences, reads that shared molecular identifiers were thrown out. MiTCR, set to a Q25 quality threshold and the strictest error-elimination algorithm, was used for CDR3 identification, clonotype clustering and error correction. A nonparametric unseen species model with Euler transformation was used to estimate lower-bound total TCR beta diversity. The public reads were run again by TCRdb, first through fastp at Q25 and then through MiXCR, and only productive beta chains were kept. When rows share a CDR3 protein, they turn into one entry using the most common DNA and genes. Clone size and V and J calls follow TCRdb, not the original study. For this sample the table gives roughly 1,800,000 distinct CDR3 sequences, of which around 50% were detected only once. The top ten hold approximately 2.1% of the sample.

Donors were about 36 systemically healthy Caucasian individuals from Russia aged roughly 6 to 95 years. Approximately 10 milliliters of peripheral blood were collected from each donor into EDTA-treated Vacutainer tubes. PBMCs were isolated by Ficoll-Paque density-gradient centrifugation, with at least 6 million obtained per sample. Total RNA was extracted from PBMCs with Trizol reagent, with at least 6 micrograms obtained per sample. For every donor, an aliquot of PBMCs went through flow cytometry to measure the percentages of naive CD45RAhigh/CD27high T cells. The sample consisted of blood. The TCR sequence derives from a woman in her thirties or forties in good health.

The nucleotide sequence is given as TGTGCCATCACGGGGGATCCCTGGGATGAGCAGTACTTC. Translated, this gives CAITGDPWDEQYF. The chain is encoded by TRBV10-3 joined to TRBJ2-7; tentative D gene TRBD2, with 6 bases matching. CDR1 and CDR2 are drawn from the germline V gene: ENHRY, SYGVKD. V lost 7 bases and J lost 7 bases; the stretch between them is 17 bases long. The CDR3 runs 13 residues from the cysteine to the phenylalanine. The read is trimmed to its CDR3 DNA, 39 bases read in frame from base 1.